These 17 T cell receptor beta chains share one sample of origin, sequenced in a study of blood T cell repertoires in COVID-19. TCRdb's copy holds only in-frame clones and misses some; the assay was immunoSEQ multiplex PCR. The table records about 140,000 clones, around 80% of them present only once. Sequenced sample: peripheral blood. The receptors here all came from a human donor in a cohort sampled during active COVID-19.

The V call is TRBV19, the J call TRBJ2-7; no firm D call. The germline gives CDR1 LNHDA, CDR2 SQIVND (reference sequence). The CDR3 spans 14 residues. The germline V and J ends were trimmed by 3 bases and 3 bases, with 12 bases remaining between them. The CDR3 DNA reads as TGTGCCAGTAGTATTTCGCAGGCTGGCTACGAGCAGTACTTC. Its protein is CASSISQAGYEQYF.

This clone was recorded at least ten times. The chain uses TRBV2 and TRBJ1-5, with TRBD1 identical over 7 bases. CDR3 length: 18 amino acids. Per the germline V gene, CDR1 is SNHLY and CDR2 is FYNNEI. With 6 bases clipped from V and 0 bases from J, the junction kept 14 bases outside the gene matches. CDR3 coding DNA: TGTGCCAGCAGAGGGGACAGAGGCCTGGCAGATAGCAATCAGCCCCAGCATTTT. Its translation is CASRGDRGLADSNQPQHF.

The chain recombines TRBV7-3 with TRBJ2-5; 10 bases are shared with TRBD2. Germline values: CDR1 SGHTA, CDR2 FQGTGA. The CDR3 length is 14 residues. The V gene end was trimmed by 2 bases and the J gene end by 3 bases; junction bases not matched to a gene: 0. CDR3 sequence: CASSLLAGEETQYF. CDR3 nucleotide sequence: TGTGCCAGCAGCTTACTAGCGGGGGAAGAGACCCAGTACTTC.

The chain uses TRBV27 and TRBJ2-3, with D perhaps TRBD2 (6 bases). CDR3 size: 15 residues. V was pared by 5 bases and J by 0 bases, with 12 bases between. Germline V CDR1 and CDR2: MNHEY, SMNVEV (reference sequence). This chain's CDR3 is CASSPWGRSTDTQYF. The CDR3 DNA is TGTGCCAGCAGTCCATGGGGGAGGAGCACAGATACGCAGTATTTT.

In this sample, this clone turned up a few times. The CDR3 DNA reads TGTGCCAGCAGCCAAACGGGACAGGGAGATGAAAAACTGTTTTTT. Encoded protein: CASSQTGQGDEKLFF. V is TRBV7-9 and J is TRBJ1-4, with 9 bases fitting TRBD1. CDR3 size: 15 residues. In germline, CDR1 is SEHNR, CDR2 FQNEAQ (reference sequence). Unmatched junction bases numbered 7, after V lost 5 bases and J lost 6 bases.

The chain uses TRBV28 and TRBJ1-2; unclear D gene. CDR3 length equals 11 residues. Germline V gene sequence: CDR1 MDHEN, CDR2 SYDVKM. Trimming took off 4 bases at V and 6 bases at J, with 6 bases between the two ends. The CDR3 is CASSSLDGYTF. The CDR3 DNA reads TGTGCCAGCAGTTCACTTGATGGCTACACCTTC.

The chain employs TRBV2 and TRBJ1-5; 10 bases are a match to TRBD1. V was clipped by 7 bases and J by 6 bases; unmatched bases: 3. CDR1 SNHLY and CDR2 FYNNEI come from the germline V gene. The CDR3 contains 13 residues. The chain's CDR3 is CASTRTGGQPQHF. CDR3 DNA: TGTGCCAGCACCCGGACAGGGGGTCAGCCCCAGCATTTT.

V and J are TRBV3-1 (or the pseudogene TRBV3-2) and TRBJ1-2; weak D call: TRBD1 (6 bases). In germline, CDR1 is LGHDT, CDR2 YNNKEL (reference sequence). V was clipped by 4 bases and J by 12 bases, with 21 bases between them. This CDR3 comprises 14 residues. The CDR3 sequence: CASSPPGQYYGDTF. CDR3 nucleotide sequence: TGTGCCAGCAGCCCCCCGGGACAATACTATGGTGACACCTTC.

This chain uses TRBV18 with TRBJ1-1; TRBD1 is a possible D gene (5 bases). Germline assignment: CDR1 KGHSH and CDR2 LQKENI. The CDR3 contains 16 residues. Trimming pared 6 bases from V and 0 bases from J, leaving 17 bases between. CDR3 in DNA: TGTGCCAGCTCCCCCGCCGTACAGGAGATGAACACTGAAGCTTTCTTT. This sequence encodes CASSPAVQEMNTEAFF.

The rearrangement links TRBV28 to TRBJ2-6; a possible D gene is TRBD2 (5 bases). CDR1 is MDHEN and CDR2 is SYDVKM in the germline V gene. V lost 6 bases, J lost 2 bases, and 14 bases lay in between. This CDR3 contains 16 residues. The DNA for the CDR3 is TGTGCCAGCAGCCTCCCGGGATCTGCTGGGGCCAACGTCCTGACTTTC. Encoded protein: CASSLPGSAGANVLTF.

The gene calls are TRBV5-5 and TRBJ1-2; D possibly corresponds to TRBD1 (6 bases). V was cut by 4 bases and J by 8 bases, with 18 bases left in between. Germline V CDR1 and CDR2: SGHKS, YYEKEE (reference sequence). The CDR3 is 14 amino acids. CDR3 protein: CASSPHGGAGGYTF. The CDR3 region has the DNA TGTGCCAGCAGCCCCCATGGGGGGGCAGGGGGCTACACCTTC.

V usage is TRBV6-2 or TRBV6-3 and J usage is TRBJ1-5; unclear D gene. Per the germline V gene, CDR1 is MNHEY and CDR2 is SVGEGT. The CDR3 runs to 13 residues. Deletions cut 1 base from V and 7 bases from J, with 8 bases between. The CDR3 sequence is CASSYFGRQPQHF. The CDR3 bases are TGTGCCAGCAGTTACTTTGGGAGACAGCCCCAGCATTTT.

The CDR3 reads CATSRDSSLEETQYF. The CDR3 DNA follows: TGTGCCACCAGCAGGGACAGCTCACTGGAGGAGACCCAGTACTTC. The J gene is TRBJ2-5, the V gene TRBV15, with D possibly being TRBD1 (6 bases). CDR3 length: 15 amino acids. V was clipped by 3 bases and J by 5 bases, with 16 bases between them. The germline V gene encodes CDR1 LNHNV and CDR2 YYDKDF (reference sequence).

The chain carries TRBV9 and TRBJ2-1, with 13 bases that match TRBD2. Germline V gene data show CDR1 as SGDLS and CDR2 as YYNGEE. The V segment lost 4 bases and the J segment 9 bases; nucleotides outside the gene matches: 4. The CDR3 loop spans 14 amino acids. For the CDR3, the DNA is TGTGCCAGCAGCCCCCGGACTAGCGGGGGTGAGCAGTTCTTC. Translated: CASSPRTSGGEQFF.

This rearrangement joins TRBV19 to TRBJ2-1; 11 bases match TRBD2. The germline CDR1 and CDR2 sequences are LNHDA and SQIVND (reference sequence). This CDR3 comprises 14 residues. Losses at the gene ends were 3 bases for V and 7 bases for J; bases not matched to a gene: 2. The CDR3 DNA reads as TGTGCCAGTAGTATGGGACTAGCGGTTAATGAGCAGTTCTTC. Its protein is CASSMGLAVNEQFF.

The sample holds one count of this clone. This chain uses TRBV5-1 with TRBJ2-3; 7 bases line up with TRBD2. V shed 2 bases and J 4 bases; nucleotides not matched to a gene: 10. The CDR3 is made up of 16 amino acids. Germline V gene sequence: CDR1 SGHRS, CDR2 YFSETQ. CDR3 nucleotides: TGCGCCAGCAGCTTACTCGGGACTACCATGCCAGATACGCAGTATTTT. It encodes CASSLLGTTMPDTQYF.

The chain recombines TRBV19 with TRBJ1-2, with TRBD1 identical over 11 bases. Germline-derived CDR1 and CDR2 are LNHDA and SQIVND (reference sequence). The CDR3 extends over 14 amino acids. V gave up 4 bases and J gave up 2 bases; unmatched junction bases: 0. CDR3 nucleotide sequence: TGTGCCAGTAGTAGGGACAGGGGGAACTATGGCTACACCTTC. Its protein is CASSRDRGNYGYTF.